This T cell receptor (beta chain) was observed in a study of T cell changes during pregnancy in multiple sclerosis (dated by TCRdb to between 2018 and 2021). Turning to the overall study: Changes in the T cell repertoire over the course of pregnancy were examined in this study in women with multiple sclerosis.

The protocol used for the library was the immunoSEQ multiplex PCR assay. TCRdb took over this immuneACCESS table, retaining in-frame rearrangements with V and J assigned. Such tables are incomplete; in checked studies, under half of the missing clones stem from an unresolved V gene, and the remainder is unexplained. A total of 40,000 to 45,000 clones appear in this sample, 80% to 90% of them only once. The biggest ten clones account for about 1.2% of the sample. Reading the germline V gene gives CDR1 LGHNT and CDR2 FRNRAP. The CDR3 goes from the cysteine to the phenylalanine over 12 residues. This entry keeps only the CDR3 DNA: 36 bases, framed from base 1. V is reduced by 1 base and J by 10 bases, leaving a spacing of 10 bases between them. This clone has a single count. It has no known antigen specificity. The record has no base qualities; no much larger clone is one base away.

The sequencing used CD4+ T cells from peripheral blood mononuclear cells, collected in the first trimester of pregnancy. The TCR originated in a female donor with multiple sclerosis, enrolled in a pregnancy study. The chain uses TRBV12-5 and TRBJ1-1; the D gene cannot be named for sure. The CDR3 region has the sequence CASGLEVGVAFF. The DNA is as follows: TGTGCTAGTGGTTTGGAGGTCGGGGTAGCTTTCTTT. The variable domain in full, with residues beyond the CDR3 obtained from the reference TRBV12-5 and TRBJ1-1 genes, is DARVTQTPRHKVTEMGQEVTMRCQPILGHNTVFWYRQTMMQGLELLAYFRNRAPLDDSGMPKDRFSAEMPDATLATLKIQPSEPRDSAVYFCASGLEVGVAFFGQGTRLTVV.